The entry below describes one T cell receptor beta chain. The sample belongs to a study of T cells expressing NK-cell markers. This CDR3 region has 16 residues. From its re-call of the 5' RACE reads, TCRdb lists each CDR3 protein once, without DNA. The sample table includes hundreds of thousands of distinct CDR3 sequences. Sequencing was carried out using blood T cells: a sorted CD56 or NKG2C T cell subset, CD4+ or CD8+ T cells, or bulk PBMC T cells (not recorded which). The chain recombines TRBV12-3 or TRBV12-4 with TRBJ2-7; TCRdb returns TRBD1, unconfirmable since there is no DNA. This clonotype originated in a man aged 18 to 70 in good health. CDR3 amino acids: CASSLALGRGPYEQYF.